The present TCR beta chain was sequenced within a study of blood T cell repertoires in COVID-19. Turning to the study itself: The United States, Italy and Spain were the sources of the acute and convalescent COVID-19 samples. PBMCs, B-cell-depleted T cells, or T cells provided the cDNA or gDNA that made up the material.

The CDR3 has 15 residues. Germline loops: CDR1 SGHTA, CDR2 FQGTGA. With 5 bases clipped from V and 6 bases from J, the junction kept 10 bases outside the gene matches. As processed by the authors: Quantification of nucleated cells was approximated via reference gene primer amplification. Profiling relied on immunoSEQ multiplex PCR, and the TCRdb table lists in-frame clones only, not all of them. V and J calls and clone size are as listed in that table; D and trimming were resolved from the DNA. The sample records about 22,000 clones, around three quarters being singletons. The sequenced sample consisted of peripheral blood. The chain links TRBV7-3 to TRBJ1-1, with 9 positions matching TRBD1. The sequence derives from a man in his 60s with active COVID-19. The chain's CDR3 is CASSPGTGWLAEAFF. CDR3 nucleotide sequence: TGTGCCAGCAGCCCAGGGACAGGGTGGTTGGCTGAAGCTTTCTTT.